A single T cell receptor beta chain is shown here with its context. Its specificity is unknown. This specimen belongs to a study of cytomegalovirus exposure and HLA in healthy donors. Findings and limits, study-wide: As was reported, the classifier diagnosed cytomegalovirus status with high specificity and sensitivity.

Deletions cut 4 bases from V and 0 bases from J, with 6 bases between. Germline-derived CDR1 and CDR2 are SNHLY and FYNNEI. The CDR3 length is 13 residues. With 60 Vbeta and 13 Jbeta primers, the PCR was carried out. Assay: immunoSEQ multiplex PCR; the TCRdb copy retains only in-frame clones and omits some. The data hold about 160,000 clones, with 60% to 85% observed a single time. The sequencing sample was made of PBMCs. This clonotype was obtained from a woman aged 30 to 39 in good health and CMV-seronegative. This chain connects TRBV2 to TRBJ1-1; no clear D. Written as DNA, the CDR3 is TGTGCCAGCAGTGTTAAAATGAACACTGAAGCTTTCTTT. It is translated as CASSVKMNTEAFF.